The 27 T cell receptor beta chains reported below all come from one sample, sequenced in a study of tumor-infiltrating lymphocytes in primary liver carcinoma. The researchers produced TCR beta cDNA from roughly 550 ng total RNA with a constant-region primer. Nested multiplex PCR, run for three rounds with slightly modified ARM-PCR, yielded TCR beta libraries. A C-beta reverse primer was combined with TRBV1-TRBV30 forward primers in the first two PCR rounds, and each round had 10 cycles. TCRdb reprocessed the multiplex PCR reads with MiXCR, giving one entry per CDR3 protein. Of 84,000 or so distinct CDR3 sequences in the sample, around 70% were seen once. Unsorted bulk tissue (roughly 19-31 mg) underwent RNA and DNA co-extraction. Sequenced sample: liver tumor tissue from sampling region 1. Subset noted: tumor region T1, superior pole. The receptors were sampled from a man aged 35 to 55 with primary liver carcinoma and hepatitis B virus infection.

This clonotype was counted at least ten times. CDR3 DNA sequence: TGCGCCAGCAGCTTGACAACAGCGAAAAGCTCCTACGAGCAGTACTTC. The encoded protein is CASSLTTAKSSYEQYF. The chain recombines TRBV5-1 with TRBJ2-7; D remains ambiguous. V was clipped by 1 base and J by 0 bases, with 14 bases between them. Germline-derived CDR1 and CDR2 are SGHRS and YFSETQ. This CDR3 contains 16 residues.

With respect to this clonotype: Germline and junction disagree at one end, which may indicate a read error. The chain has TRBV29-1 and TRBJ2-7; possible D gene TRBD2, 6 bases. Germline V lookup: CDR1 SQVTM, CDR2 ANQGSEA. This CDR3 has 14 amino acids. The CDR3 here is CSAREGSKDYEQYF. DNA for the CDR3: TGCAGCGCACGAGAAGGGAGCAAGGACTACGAGCAGTATTTC.

The sample holds one count of this clonotype. Likely a read error: the CDR3 ends without its conserved phenylalanine or tryptophan. No DNA is shown, since the ends of the CDR3 on it are uncertain; the CDR3 is the one TCRdb lists. This chain joins TRBV6-1 and TRBJ1-4. Germline assignment: CDR1 MNHNS and CDR2 SASEGT. The CDR3 region is 13 residues in length, termini included. CDR3 sequence: CASRKRDREKLLS.

The chain recombines TRBV20-1 with TRBJ2-2, with 9 positions matching TRBD2. CDR1 and CDR2 from the germline V gene are DFQATT and SNEGSKA (reference sequence). The trim removed 3 bases at V and 8 bases at J, leaving 7 bases unmatched. CDR3 length: 14 amino acids. CDR3 region: CSARVAGAEGELFF. The CDR3 nucleotides are TGCAGTGCTAGGGTAGCGGGAGCGGAGGGGGAGCTGTTTTTT.

With regard to this clonotype: The junction shows a germline mismatch at one end, possibly a read error. V usage is TRBV12-3 or TRBV12-4 and J usage is TRBJ2-3; weak D call: TRBD1 (5 bases). There are 14 residues in the CDR3. The CDR3 spells CASCQGLSTDTQCF. Here the CDR3 DNA reads TGTGCCAGCTGTCAGGGTTTGTCCACAGATACGCAATGTTTT.

Note on this clonotype: A read error may account for a junction end that differs from germline. The chain is built from TRBV6-5 and TRBJ2-6; possible D gene TRBD1, 6 bases. Germline V gene data show CDR1 as MNHEY and CDR2 as SVGAGI. There are 16 residues in the CDR3. The DNA for the CDR3 is TGTGCTAGCAGTCCTCAAACAGGGACAGGGGCCAACGTCCTGACTTTC. Its translation: CASSPQTGTGANVLTF.

Turning to this clonotype: It may be a read error: a sequence one base away is much more abundant. V gene TRBV2 combines with J gene TRBJ1-4; D gene uncertain. In germline, CDR1 is SNHLY, CDR2 FYNNEI. The CDR3 covers 10 residues. CDR3 nucleotides: TGTGCCGGCGCCGGCGCAAAACTGATTTTT. Residues: CAGAGAKLIF.

This clonotype was seen only once. The V call is TRBV7-9, the J call TRBJ1-1, with TRBD1 as a possible D gene (5 bases). The CDR3 covers 12 residues. The ends were cut back, 4 bases at V and 11 bases at J, with 14 bases in the middle. CDR1 and CDR2 from the germline V gene are SEHNR and FQNEAQ (reference sequence). This CDR3 reads CASSSAGQWAFF. Here the CDR3 DNA reads TGTGCCAGCAGCTCTGCGGGGCAGTGGGCTTTCTTT.

A remark on this clonotype: One junction end disagrees with the germline gene, perhaps due to a read error. The chain uses TRBV11-2 and TRBJ2-5; perhaps D is TRBD1 or TRBD2 (6 bases each). CDR1 and CDR2 (germline): SGHAT, FQNNGV. CDR3 length: 15 residues. CDR3 sequence (DNA): TGTGTCAGCGGCGACGTGACAGGAGCGGGAGAGACCCAGTACTTC. Residues: CVSGDVTGAGETQYF.

As concerns this clonotype: At one end the junction does not follow the germline gene, possibly because of a read error. This chain joins TRBV4-1 and TRBJ2-1; tentatively, D is TRBD2 (6 bases). Germline assignment: CDR1 MGHRA and CDR2 YSYEKL. The CDR3 has 15 amino acids. CDR3: CASNQDGSVHNEQFF. CDR3 sequence (DNA): TGCGCCAGCAACCAAGACGGGAGTGTCCACAATGAGCAGTTCTTC.

Turning to this clonotype: The CDR3 does not end in the conserved phenylalanine or tryptophan, so this is likely a read error. This chain links TRBV11-2 with TRBJ2-1, with a tentative D call TRBD1 (5 bases). The germline V and J ends were trimmed by 1 base and 11 bases, with 12 bases remaining between them. This CDR3 is built from 13 residues. Germline assignment: CDR1 SGHAT and CDR2 FQNNGV. The CDR3 nucleotides are TGTGCCAGCAGCTTAGTATTAGCAGGGAAGCAGTTCCTC. Translated: CASSLVLAGKQFL.

A word on this clonotype: The junction shows a germline mismatch at one end, possibly a read error. The rearrangement joins TRBV6-1 to TRBJ2-5; 12 nucleotides agree with TRBD2. The J call may be wrong; the DNA end is better matched by TRBJ2-1. The germline V gene has CDR1 MNHNS and CDR2 SASEGT. The length of the CDR3 is 15 residues. The CDR3 DNA reads as TGTGCCGGCAGCGAGCGACTAGCGGGAGCCTACGAGCAGTTCTTC. Amino acids: CAGSERLAGAYEQFF.

Many counts were recorded for this clonotype. The chain employs TRBV6-5 and TRBJ2-7, with TRBD1 matching over 9 bases. This CDR3 is built from 16 residues. Germline lookup yields CDR1 MNHEY and CDR2 SVGAGI. The trim removed 2 bases at V and 5 bases at J, leaving 10 bases unmatched. In DNA form, the CDR3 reads TGTGCCAGCAGTTACACCCGTGGGACAGGGAGGGACGAGCAGTACTTC. Translated, it gives CASSYTRGTGRDEQYF.

This clonotype was found once. The DNA of the CDR3 is TGTGCCAACGGCGAGGGACTAGCGGGAGGGCCGATTTACAATGAGCAGTTCTTC. This codes for CANGEGLAGGPIYNEQFF. This chain connects TRBV6-6 to TRBJ2-1, with 16 bases that match TRBD2. In germline, CDR1 is MNHNY, CDR2 SVGAGI (reference sequence). V was pared by 10 bases and J by 4 bases, with 13 bases of the junction left unmatched. The CDR3 consists of 18 residues.

As for this clonotype: As the CDR3 is not closed by the conserved phenylalanine or tryptophan, this likely results from a read error. The CDR3 sequence: CASKGSFDTDTQYL. CDR3 nucleotides: TGTGCCTCAAAGGGGAGTTTCGATACAGATACGCAGTATCTT. The J gene is TRBJ2-3, the V gene TRBV30, with D perhaps given as TRBD1 or TRBD2 (5 bases each). CDR3 size: 14 residues. Germline CDR1 and CDR2: GTSNPN and SVGIG (reference sequence). V lost 7 bases, J lost 3 bases, and 17 bases lay in between.

The chain employs TRBV6-1 and TRBJ2-6, with TRBD2 as a possible D gene (6 bases). CDR3 length: 16 residues. V lost 9 bases to trimming and J lost 3 bases, with 18 bases between them. Germline CDR1 reads MNHNS; CDR2 reads SASEGT. The CDR3 region is CASTKTADYGANVLTF. The CDR3 nucleotides are TGTGCCAGTACCAAGACAGCGGACTATGGGGCCAACGTCCTGACTTTC.

This clonotype was observed at least ten times. CDR3 sequence (DNA): TGTGCCAGCAGCTTAGCGCTCTCTGGGGCCAACGTCCTGACTTTC. This gives the protein CASSLALSGANVLTF. V and J are TRBV7-9 and TRBJ2-6; D gene unclear. Looked up from germline, CDR1 is SEHNR and CDR2 is FQNEAQ (reference sequence). The ends were cut back, 0 bases at V and 0 bases at J, with 3 bases in the middle. CDR3 length: 15 amino acids.

The rearrangement uses TRBV6-2 or TRBV6-3 and TRBJ1-5, with D hard to call. Trimming pared 11 bases from V and 7 bases from J, leaving 12 bases between. In germline, CDR1 is MNHEY, CDR2 SVGEGT. The CDR3 is 11 residues long. The chain's CDR3 is CAFSMGQPQHF. The CDR3 region has the DNA TGTGCCTTCAGCATGGGACAGCCCCAGCATTTT.

As to this clonotype: Germline and junction disagree at one end, which may indicate a read error. V and J are TRBV29-1 and TRBJ2-1; TRBD1 matches at 7 bases. Germline CDR1 reads SQVTM; CDR2 reads ANQGSEA. CDR3 length equals 13 residues. CDR3 nucleotides: TGCAGAGGAGGACAGGCCGCATACAATGAGCACTTCTTC. It translates to CRGGQAAYNEHFF.

About this clonotype: No conserved phenylalanine or tryptophan ends this CDR3, so it is likely a read error. Because the CDR3's place on the DNA is in doubt, the DNA is left out and the CDR3 is given as listed by TCRdb. The CDR3 sequence is CASGFGTEAFL. The chain joins TRBV12-5 to TRBJ1-1. Looked up from germline, CDR1 is LGHNT and CDR2 is FRNRAP. The CDR3 is made up of 11 amino acids, end residues included.

Notes on this clonotype: The junction and the germline gene differ at one end; a read error may be behind it. The rearrangement uses TRBV11-1 and TRBJ2-7, with D possibly TRBD2 on 5 matching bases. Germline CDR1 reads SGHAT; CDR2 reads FQDESV (reference sequence). The CDR3 has 13 amino acids. The CDR3, as DNA: TGCGCCAGCAGTGAGGGCAGAACCTACGAGCAGTACTTC. The encoded protein is CASSEGRTYEQYF.

With respect to this clonotype: One end of the junction fails to match germline, which may point to a read error. The V call is TRBV6-2 or TRBV6-3, the J call TRBJ2-3; D unclear. The CDR3 sequence is 15 residues long. Looked up from germline, CDR1 is MNHEY and CDR2 is SVGEGT. In DNA form, the CDR3 reads TGTGCCAGCAGTTATCTGGCCCAAAACACGGATACGCACTATTTT. Amino acid sequence: CASSYLAQNTDTHYF.

This chain connects TRBV29-1 to TRBJ2-5; 8 positions match TRBD2. CDR1 SQVTM and CDR2 ANQGSEA come from the germline V gene. Trimming cost V 8 bases and J 7 bases; bases outside gene matches: 27. This CDR3 is 18 amino acids long. The CDR3 sequence: CSTGEFGLAEGSRGTQYF. CDR3 in DNA: TGCAGCACAGGAGAGTTTGGACTAGCAGAGGGATCGAGGGGGACCCAGTACTTC.

This clonotype showed up many times. This chain connects TRBV10-3 to TRBJ2-3; 9 bases are a match to TRBD2. CDR1 is ENHRY and CDR2 is SYGVKD in the germline V gene. This CDR3 is built from 15 residues. The ends lost 7 bases at V and 2 bases at J; junction bases unmatched: 7. The CDR3: CAIKGAGGSTDTQYF. DNA of the CDR3: TGTGCCATCAAGGGCGCGGGAGGGTCCACAGATACGCAGTATTTT.

This chain links TRBV6-6 with TRBJ1-1; 8 bases agree with TRBD1. Unmatched junction bases numbered 9, after V lost 5 bases and J lost 7 bases. The CDR3 loop spans 14 amino acids. CDR1 and CDR2 (germline): MNHNY, SVGAGI (reference sequence). CDR3 loop: CASSQGQAANEAFF. The CDR3 DNA reads as TGTGCCAGCAGTCAGGGACAGGCGGCCAATGAAGCTTTCTTT.

The chain recombines TRBV12-3 or TRBV12-4 with TRBJ2-1, with TRBD2 matching 7 bases. With 10 bases clipped from V and 9 bases from J, the junction kept 18 bases outside the gene matches. The CDR3 extends over 15 amino acids. For the CDR3, the DNA is TGTGCCAACACCCCCGGGGCGGGAGTGCGGACTGAGCAGTTCTTC. Translating it yields CANTPGAGVRTEQFF.

This clonotype has a single count. A read error is likely, as this CDR3 ends without the conserved phenylalanine or tryptophan. The limits of the CDR3 on the DNA are not certain, so only TCRdb's listed CDR3 is given. This chain connects TRBV4-1 to TRBJ2-5; the table gives TRBD2 as D, unverified against the DNA. Ends included, the CDR3 has 16 residues. Germline CDR1 reads MGHRA; CDR2 reads YSYEKL. This CDR3 reads CASRIGTSGGVGTQYL.